This T cell receptor beta chain was sequenced for a study of blood T cell repertoires in COVID-19. About the research overall: Spain, Italy and the United States supplied samples that represented acute and convalescent COVID-19. The analysed material was cDNA or gDNA that came from T cells, B-cell-depleted T cells, or PBMCs.

The CDR3 sequence is 12 residues long. The V end lost 11 bases, the J end lost 6 bases, and 14 bases lay between the germline ends. In the authors' methods: Nucleated cell counts were estimated from reference gene primer amplification. Clones were read by immunoSEQ multiplex PCR, and TCRdb kept only the in-frame ones, dropping some. The DNA gave D and trimming, while V, J and clone size come from that table. The profile shows 310,000 or so clones, about nine tenths of them singletons. The sequence came from a man aged 50 or older with active or convalescent COVID-19. The chain joins TRBV12-3 or TRBV12-4 to TRBJ1-5; tentative D call: TRBD1 (5 bases). Specimen: peripheral blood. Here the CDR3 reads CAQRGLIQPQHF. CDR3 DNA: TGTGCCCAGAGGGGACTGATTCAGCCCCAGCATTTT.